These 9 T cell receptor beta chains came from one sample sequenced in a study of graft-versus-host responses after intestinal transplantation. Antigens of these TCRs are unknown. Using immunoSEQ multiplex PCR, the repertoire was profiled, and TCRdb retains in-frame clones only, with some absent. The sample includes 65,000 to 85,000 clones, about nine tenths of them seen just once. Sequenced material: unstimulated CD8+ T cells sorted from spleen or lymph node cells, taken before transplant. These receptors originate from a human donor who was the organ donor for an intestinal transplant.

This chain uses TRBV10-2 with TRBJ2-1; no firm D call. The germline V gene encodes CDR1 WSHSY and CDR2 SAAADI. V was cut by 8 bases and J by 15 bases, with 17 bases left in between. This CDR3 is 11 amino acids long. In DNA form, the CDR3 reads TGCGCCAGCTCGTTCGCGTCTTGGTTGTTCTTC. It is translated as CASSFASWLFF.

This chain joins TRBV18 and TRBJ2-1; weak D call: TRBD2 (5 bases). This CDR3 is 15 amino acids long. Germline loops: CDR1 KGHSH, CDR2 LQKENI. The V and J ends lost 6 bases and 10 bases respectively, with 22 bases between them. CDR3 sequence reads: CASSPDPLDWREQFF. Here the CDR3 DNA reads TGTGCCAGCTCCCCGGACCCCCTTGACTGGAGGGAGCAGTTCTTC.

This clone was detected only once. The chain couples TRBV7-9 to TRBJ1-3, with D uncertain. Trimming shortened V by 3 bases and J by 8 bases, and 11 bases separated the two germline ends. This CDR3 region has 13 residues. Germline-derived CDR1 and CDR2 are SEHNR and FQNEAQ (reference sequence). CDR3 bases: TGTGCCAGCAGCTTCTTTTCGAGGGACACCATATATTTT. Encoded protein: CASSFFSRDTIYF.

This rearrangement joins TRBV28 to TRBJ2-3; TRBD2 matches 11 bases. The germline CDR1 and CDR2 sequences are MDHEN and SYDVKM. V lost 5 bases, J lost 11 bases, and 9 bases stayed unmatched. The CDR3 spans 14 residues. CDR3 sequence: CASSPRLTSGGQYF. CDR3 DNA: TGTGCCAGCAGTCCAAGGTTAACTAGCGGGGGGCAGTATTTT.

This rearrangement joins TRBV5-1 to TRBJ2-3; 8 bases map to TRBD2. CDR1 and CDR2 from the germline V gene are SGHRS and YFSETQ. Trimming cost V 1 base and J 2 bases; bases outside gene matches: 3. The CDR3 has 15 amino acids. CDR3 region: CASSLRGGFTDTQYF. The DNA for the CDR3 is TGCGCCAGCAGCTTGCGGGGGGGATTCACAGATACGCAGTATTTT.

The chain has TRBV6-5 and TRBJ2-7, with 9 bases lining up with TRBD2. The CDR3 has 15 residues. The germline gives CDR1 MNHEY, CDR2 SVGAGI. Trimming at V came to 2 bases and at J to 5 bases, leaving 7 bases not matched to a gene. In DNA form, the CDR3 reads TGTGCCAGCAGTTACGCGGGGGGGCCGGTCAACGAGCAGTACTTC. Protein sequence: CASSYAGGPVNEQYF.

J is TRBJ2-7 and V is TRBV6-5, with 8 nucleotides matching TRBD1. CDR1 and CDR2 from the germline V gene are MNHEY and SVGAGI. V lost 10 bases, J lost 5 bases, and 10 bases stayed unmatched. CDR3 length: 13 residues. The DNA for the CDR3 is TGTGCCACTCTACAGGGGGAGTGGGACGAGCAGTACTTC. Its protein product is CATLQGEWDEQYF.

The rearrangement uses TRBV2 and TRBJ2-3; 14 nucleotides match TRBD2. There are 16 residues in the CDR3. V dropped 8 bases and J dropped 6; count of bases not matched to a gene: 10. Germline CDR1 and CDR2: SNHLY and FYNNEI. The CDR3 spells CASSGTSGGIQDTQYF. The CDR3 region has the DNA TGTGCCAGCTCCGGGACTAGCGGGGGTATACAGGATACGCAGTATTTT.

This chain joins TRBV7-2 and TRBJ1-1; D remains ambiguous. The CDR3 spans 15 residues. From germline, CDR1 is SGHTA and CDR2 FQGNSA. Trimming removed 6 bases at V and 1 base at J, with 15 bases between. The CDR3 here is CASSIPDDGNTEAFF. The DNA for the CDR3 is TGTGCCAGCAGTATCCCGGACGACGGGAACACTGAAGCTTTCTTT.